This TCR beta chain was identified during a study of PD-L1 blockade in urothelial cancer. Germline lookup yields CDR1 MNHEY and CDR2 SMNVEV (reference sequence). Trimming at V came to 6 bases and at J to 7 bases, leaving 14 bases not matched to a gene. This CDR3 spans 15 amino acids. The time point denotes: pretreatment peripheral blood. Produced via immunoSEQ multiplex PCR; TCRdb's table is partial and in-frame only. This sample has tens of thousands of clones, with 75% to 85% found just once. This chain joins TRBV27 and TRBJ2-7; 8 positions agree with TRBD2. The sequence came from a man aged 60 to 69 with urothelial cancer. This specimen was PBMCs, taken around atezolizumab (anti-PD-L1) treatment. DNA of the CDR3: TGTGCCAGCAGGTCCCCAAGGAGCGGGGGCGAAGAGCAGTACTTC. This sequence encodes CASRSPRSGGEEQYF.